This T cell receptor beta chain was captured in a study of T cell responses to AZD1222 COVID-19 vaccine. Points from the study as a whole: Only five to seven AZD1222 recipients tested seropositive at baseline. Spike was spanned by vaccine-associated CD4 TCRs, with dominance at 160-218 and 743-854. The donor cohort was predominantly white British with a female majority, and clonal diversity may have been underestimated.

The CDR3 runs to 13 residues. The germline V and J ends were trimmed by 10 bases and 1 base, with 13 bases remaining between them. Assay: immunoSEQ multiplex PCR; the TCRdb copy retains only in-frame clones and omits some. The sample lists approximately 120,000 clones, around 87% occurring once. Of note for this clone: Its antigen remains unknown.

The sequence came from an adult in good health. The chain carries TRBV12-3 or TRBV12-4 and TRBJ1-1; TRBD1 is a possible D gene (5 bases). The sample was peripheral blood, taken on day 0 of AZD1222 vaccination. CDR3: CATRPTENTEAFF. The CDR3 DNA is TGTGCCACCCGCCCGACAGAGAACACTGAAGCTTTCTTT.